This entry lists 3 T cell receptor beta chains sequenced from one sample in a study of cytotoxic CD8 clonotypes in ibrutinib-treated CLL. TCRdb keeps only in-frame clones here, not all; method: immunoSEQ multiplex PCR. Counted here are about 140,000 clones, 77% occurring once; the ten biggest clones make up approximately 30%. The specimen comprised PBMCs, sampled after 12 months of ibrutinib treatment. The receptors shown here come from a human donor with chronic lymphocytic leukemia.

V usage is TRBV7-9 and J usage is TRBJ1-1; no clear D gene. From germline, CDR1 is SEHNR and CDR2 FQNEAQ (reference sequence). The length of the CDR3 is 14 residues. Trimming removed 6 bases from V and 4 bases from J, with 15 bases in between. The CDR3 DNA follows: TGTGCCAGCAGACCTACCCAGTACCCCACTGAAGCTTTCTTT. Amino acid sequence: CASRPTQYPTEAFF.

This chain links TRBV29-1 with TRBJ1-1; D unresolved. Trimming took 1 base from V and 6 from J, leaving 9 bases between them. This CDR3 is built from 12 residues. In germline, CDR1 is SQVTM, CDR2 ANQGSEA. The CDR3 DNA follows: TGCAGCGTTGAAGGGACCCGCCCTGAAGCTTTCTTT. Translating gives CSVEGTRPEAFF. The full variable domain, rest sourced from reference TRBV29-1 and TRBJ1-1, is SAVISQKPSRDICQRGTSLTIQCQVDSQVTMMFWYRQQPGQSLTLIATANQGSEATYESGFVIDKFPISRPNLTFSTLTVSNMSPEDSSIYLCSVEGTRPEAFFGQGTRLTVV.

This chain connects TRBV25-1 to TRBJ2-5; 14 bases map to TRBD2. This CDR3 has 15 residues. J lost 5 bases, V lost 5 bases, and 4 bases had no gene match. The germline CDR1 and CDR2 sequences are MGHDK and SYGVNS. The CDR3 spells CASSKGLAGGETQYF. Here the CDR3 DNA reads TGTGCCAGCAGTAAAGGACTAGCGGGAGGCGAGACCCAGTACTTC. The full variable domain, its missing parts supplied by reference TRBV25-1 and TRBJ2-5, is EADIYQTPRYLVIGTGKKITLECSQTMGHDKMYWYQQDPGMELHLIHYSYGVNSTEKGDLSSESTVSRIRTEHFPLTLESARPSHTSQYLCASSKGLAGGETQYFGPGTRLLVL.